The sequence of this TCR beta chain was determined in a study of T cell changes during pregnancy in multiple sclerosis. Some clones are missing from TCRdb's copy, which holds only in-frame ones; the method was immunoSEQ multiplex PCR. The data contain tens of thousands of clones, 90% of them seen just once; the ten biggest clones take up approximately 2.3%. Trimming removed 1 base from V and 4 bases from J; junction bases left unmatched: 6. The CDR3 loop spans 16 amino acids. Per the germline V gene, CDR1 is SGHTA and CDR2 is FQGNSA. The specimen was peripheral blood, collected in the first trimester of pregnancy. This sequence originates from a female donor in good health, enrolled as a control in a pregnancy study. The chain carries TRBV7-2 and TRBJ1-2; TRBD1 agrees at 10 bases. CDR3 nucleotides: TGTGCCAGCAGCTTAGATAGACAGGGGGCGGGCTATGGCTACACCTTC. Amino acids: CASSLDRQGAGYGYTF.